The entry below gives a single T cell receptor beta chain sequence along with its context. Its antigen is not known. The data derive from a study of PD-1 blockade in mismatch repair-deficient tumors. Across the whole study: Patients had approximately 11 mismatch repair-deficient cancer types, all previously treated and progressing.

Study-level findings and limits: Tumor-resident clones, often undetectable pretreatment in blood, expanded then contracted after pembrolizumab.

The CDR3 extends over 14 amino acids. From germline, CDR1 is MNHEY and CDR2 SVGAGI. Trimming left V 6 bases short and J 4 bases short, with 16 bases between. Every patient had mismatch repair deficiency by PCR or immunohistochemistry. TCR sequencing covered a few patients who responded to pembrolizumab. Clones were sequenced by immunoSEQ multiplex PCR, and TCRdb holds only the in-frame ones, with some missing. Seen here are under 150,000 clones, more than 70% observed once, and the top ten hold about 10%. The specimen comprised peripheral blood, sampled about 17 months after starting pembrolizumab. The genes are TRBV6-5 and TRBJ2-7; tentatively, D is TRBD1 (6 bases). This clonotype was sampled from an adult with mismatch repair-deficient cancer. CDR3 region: CASSLGGRGYEQYF. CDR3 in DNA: TGTGCCAGCAGCTTAGGGGGACGAGGGTACGAGCAGTACTTC.